The text below deals with one T cell receptor (beta chain). Its specificity is unknown. This specimen belongs to a study of T cell responses to AZD1222 COVID-19 vaccine. General study results and limits: Two AZD1222 doses significantly raised spike-specific TCR breadth and depth over controls. The CD4 TCRs associated with vaccination extended across spike and predominated at 160-218 and 743-854. Donors were chiefly white British, with a greater number of females, and clonal diversity was perhaps underestimated.

Method: immunoSEQ multiplex PCR; TCRdb's copy keeps in-frame clones and lacks some. Of around 140,000 clones in the sample, over 85% were seen once. The CDR3 spans 13 residues. Germline V lookup: CDR1 SQVTM, CDR2 ANQGSEA. The V gene lost 5 bases and the J gene lost 0 bases, with 10 bases spanning the gap. The V call is TRBV29-1, the J call TRBJ1-2, with D possibly TRBD1 on 5 matching bases. The receptor was isolated from an adult in good health. This material consisted of peripheral blood, taken on day 0 of AZD1222 vaccination. This CDR3 is CSVPGPANYGYTF. The DNA of the CDR3 is TGCAGCGTTCCGGGGCCCGCTAACTATGGCTACACCTTC.